Following are 27 T cell receptor beta chains from one sample sequenced in a study of cytomegalovirus exposure and HLA in healthy donors. The PCR used 60 Vbeta and 13 Jbeta primers. Measured with immunoSEQ multiplex PCR; TCRdb has only the in-frame clones, and not every one. This sample yields about 190,000 clones, of which 80% to 85% are seen a single time; 0.26% belongs to the top ten. The sample was PBMCs. These receptors all come from a boy between 10 and 17 years old in good health and CMV-seronegative.

The V call is TRBV2, the J call TRBJ1-1; the match to TRBD1 covers 10 bases. The V gene's germline CDR1 is SNHLY and CDR2 FYNNEI. V lost 6 bases to trimming and J lost 0 bases; unmatched junction nucleotides: 1. The CDR3 is 14 residues long. CDR3 residues: CASSDRGLNTEAFF. Written as DNA, the CDR3 is TGTGCCAGCAGCGACAGGGGGCTGAACACTGAAGCTTTCTTT.

This chain uses TRBV11-2 with TRBJ2-7; 7 bases agree with TRBD2. This CDR3 comprises 14 residues. CDR1 is SGHAT and CDR2 is FQNNGV in the germline V gene. The junction had 5 bases not matched to a gene; V was cut back by 3 bases and J by 3 bases. Written as DNA, the CDR3 is TGTGCCAGCAGCTTCTCAGCGGGGAGCTACGAGCAGTACTTC. As protein: CASSFSAGSYEQYF.

This clone is a singleton in its sample. The chain joins TRBV5-1 to TRBJ2-3, with 15 bases that match TRBD2. CDR3 length equals 18 residues. Germline V gene data show CDR1 as SGHRS and CDR2 as YFSETQ. The ends lost 4 bases at V and 0 bases at J; junction bases unmatched: 6. CDR3 in amino acids: CASSPGLAGGRSTDTQYF. CDR3 DNA: TGCGCCAGCAGCCCCGGACTAGCGGGAGGGCGTAGCACAGATACGCAGTATTTT.

This clone was seen more than once but under ten times. The chain couples TRBV5-5 to TRBJ2-7, with D maybe TRBD2 (6 bases). Trimming stripped 1 base from V and 2 bases from J, with 13 bases between. Germline assignment: CDR1 SGHKS and CDR2 YYEKEE (reference sequence). The CDR3 has 15 amino acids. The CDR3: CASSLLITGAYEQYF. As DNA, the CDR3 is TGTGCCAGCAGCTTGTTGATAACGGGGGCCTACGAGCAGTACTTC.

The chain carries TRBV30 and TRBJ1-3; D is unclear. The CDR3 spans 12 residues. Trimming cost V 0 bases and J 4 bases, with 4 bases left between them. Looked up from germline, CDR1 is GTSNPN and CDR2 is SVGIG (reference sequence). The chain's CDR3 is CAWSVGGNTIYF. DNA of the CDR3: TGTGCCTGGAGTGTCGGGGGAAACACCATATATTTT.

The chain joins TRBV9 to TRBJ1-5, with TRBD1 identical over 7 bases. The V gene's germline CDR1 is SGDLS and CDR2 YYNGEE. Trimming cost V 3 bases and J 2 bases; bases outside gene matches: 5. The CDR3 is 15 residues long. The chain's CDR3 is CASSAWDSRNQPQHF. CDR3 in DNA: TGTGCCAGCAGCGCCTGGGACAGCCGCAATCAGCCCCAGCATTTT.

The chain is built from TRBV6-5 and TRBJ2-1; 9 bases are a match to TRBD1. The germline V gene has CDR1 MNHEY and CDR2 SVGAGI. Trimming removed 6 bases from V and 5 bases from J; junction bases left unmatched: 8. CDR3 length: 15 amino acids. CDR3: CASRSTGGYHNEQFF. The DNA for the CDR3 is TGTGCCAGCAGGTCCACAGGGGGCTACCACAATGAGCAGTTCTTC.

The chain couples TRBV11-2 to TRBJ2-7; the match to TRBD2 covers 10 bases. The CDR3 sequence is 14 residues long. Germline V lookup: CDR1 SGHAT, CDR2 FQNNGV. V was clipped by 1 base and J by 3 bases; unmatched bases: 0. This CDR3 is CASSLASGSYEQYF. CDR3 sequence (DNA): TGTGCCAGCAGCTTAGCTAGCGGGAGCTACGAGCAGTACTTC.

CDR3 nucleotide sequence: TGTGCCAGCAGTGAATGGAGGGGACGAGGCTACACCTTC. Translated, it gives CASSEWRGRGYTF. The gene calls are TRBV6-1 and TRBJ1-2; perhaps TRBD1 as D (5 bases). Germline values: CDR1 MNHNS, CDR2 SASEGT. The CDR3 sequence is 13 residues long. V lost 2 bases to trimming and J lost 8 bases, with 12 bases between them.

In the case of this clone: Relative to the germline gene, one junction end is altered; a read error may explain this. The chain recombines TRBV7-9 with TRBJ1-4, with a weak D call TRBD1 (6 bases). There are 16 residues in the CDR3. Germline lookup yields CDR1 SEHNR and CDR2 FQNEAQ (reference sequence). In DNA form, the CDR3 reads TGTTCCAGCAGCTTAGGGGGAGGCGGTGTGGATGAAAAACTGTTTTTT. This translates into CSSSLGGGGVDEKLFF.

The chain has TRBV6-1 and TRBJ1-1; D unresolved. This CDR3 comprises 15 residues. V was shortened by 2 bases and J by 1 base, with 11 bases between the two germline ends. CDR1 is MNHNS, CDR2 SASEGT, per germline. CDR3 sequence reads: CASSERGLKNTEAFF. In DNA form, the CDR3 reads TGTGCCAGCAGTGAAAGAGGACTTAAGAACACTGAAGCTTTCTTT.

This rearrangement joins TRBV25-1 to TRBJ2-7, with D perhaps matching TRBD1 (5 bases). The length of the CDR3 is 14 residues. V was shortened by 6 bases and J by 2 bases, with 14 bases between the two germline ends. Per the germline V gene, CDR1 is MGHDK and CDR2 is SYGVNS. The CDR3 reads CASSSWGKTYEQYF. The CDR3 DNA reads as TGTGCCAGCAGCTCCTGGGGCAAGACCTACGAGCAGTACTTC.

V gene TRBV6-1 combines with J gene TRBJ2-2; 14 bases agree with TRBD2. The CDR3 runs 15 residues. CDR1 and CDR2 (germline): MNHNS, SASEGT. Trimming cost V 7 bases and J 8 bases; bases outside gene matches: 6. CDR3 loop: CASNPGLAGAGELFF. The CDR3 DNA sequence: TGTGCCAGCAACCCGGGACTAGCGGGGGCGGGGGAGCTGTTTTTT.

CDR3 sequence: CASSLVPGTRTEAFF. CDR3 DNA: TGCGCCAGCAGCTTGGTACCCGGGACAAGGACTGAAGCTTTCTTT. This sequence joins TRBV5-1 and TRBJ1-1, with D perhaps matching TRBD1 (6 bases). The V gene lost 0 bases and the J gene lost 5 bases, with 14 bases spanning the gap. In germline, CDR1 is SGHRS, CDR2 YFSETQ. CDR3 length: 15 residues.

The chain is built from TRBV28 and TRBJ1-1; D ambiguous. Germline assignment: CDR1 MDHEN and CDR2 SYDVKM. Between the trimmed V and J ends, which lost 2 bases and 5 bases, there was a span of 15 bases. This CDR3 spans 15 amino acids. CDR3 nucleotide sequence: TGTGCCAGCAGTTTACAGTTGACCCCCGGGACTGAAGCTTTCTTT. It encodes CASSLQLTPGTEAFF.

The gene calls are TRBV2 and TRBJ2-3; the D is unclear. CDR3 size: 11 residues. Germline assignment: CDR1 SNHLY and CDR2 FYNNEI. V was pared by 10 bases and J by 10 bases, with 15 bases between. The CDR3 nucleotides read TGTGCCACCTCCCCCCAGGTTCCGCAGTATTTT. It codes for CATSPQVPQYF.

The chain has TRBV19 and TRBJ1-2; 10 bases align to TRBD1. V gave up 5 bases and J gave up 5 bases; unmatched junction bases: 8. The germline CDR1 and CDR2 sequences are LNHDA and SQIVND (reference sequence). The CDR3 spans 15 residues. CDR3 sequence: CASSLRGQGTYGYTF. The CDR3 bases are TGTGCCAGTAGTCTAAGGGGACAGGGGACGTATGGCTACACCTTC.

The CDR3 spells CASSPSGSGNTIYF. The CDR3 DNA follows: TGTGCCAGCAGCCCCTCGGGCTCTGGAAACACCATATATTTT. The chain has TRBV7-6 and TRBJ1-3; D not resolved. This CDR3 has 14 residues. Germline-derived CDR1 and CDR2 are SGHVS and FNYEAQ. Trimming took off 5 bases at V and 0 bases at J, with 8 bases between the two ends.

This clone has a single count. V and J are TRBV7-9 and TRBJ1-3, with a weak D call TRBD1 (5 bases). The CDR3 is 16 amino acids. Germline CDR1 reads SEHNR; CDR2 reads FQNEAQ (reference sequence). The V end was cut by 5 bases, the J end by 2 bases, with 16 bases between. CDR3 DNA: TGTGCCAGCAGCCAAGGGGCCATAAGGGCTGGAAACACCATATATTTT. It translates to CASSQGAIRAGNTIYF.

The gene calls are TRBV9 and TRBJ2-3; tentatively, D is TRBD1 (6 bases). The CDR3 loop spans 15 amino acids. V was shortened by 3 bases and J by 2 bases, with 13 bases between the two germline ends. Germline CDR1 and CDR2: SGDLS and YYNGEE. CDR3 residues: CASSGEGQFTDTQYF. CDR3 coding DNA: TGTGCCAGCAGCGGGGAAGGACAGTTCACAGATACGCAGTATTTT.

V is TRBV6-1 and J is TRBJ2-3, with D possibly matching TRBD2 (6 bases). V was clipped by 5 bases and J by 0 bases, with 9 bases between them. The CDR3 has 14 residues. CDR1 and CDR2 from the germline V gene are MNHNS and SASEGT. CDR3 amino acids: CASSTGGSTDTQYF. The DNA of the CDR3 is TGTGCCAGCAGTACCGGAGGGAGCACAGATACGCAGTATTTT.

The chain couples TRBV2 to TRBJ1-3; D is ambiguous. The CDR3 runs to 16 residues. Germline CDR1 SNHLY, CDR2 FYNNEI. V lost 2 bases, J lost 0 bases, and 11 bases lay in between. The CDR3 loop reads CASSEKWRFSGNTIYF. The CDR3 nucleotides read TGTGCCAGCAGTGAAAAATGGAGATTCTCTGGAAACACCATATATTTT.

The count of this clone is one. The V and J genes are TRBV5-4 and TRBJ2-1; 12 nucleotides align to TRBD2. The CDR3 runs to 15 residues. In germline, CDR1 is SGHNT, CDR2 YYREEE (reference sequence). V was clipped by 4 bases and J by 3 bases; unmatched bases: 2. The CDR3 DNA sequence: TGTGCCAGCAGCCCGGGACTAGCGGGCTACAATGAGCAGTTCTTC. This sequence encodes CASSPGLAGYNEQFF.

The genes are TRBV13 and TRBJ2-1; the match to TRBD2 covers 10 bases. With V trimmed by 5 bases and J by 14 bases, 15 bases remained unmatched. Germline CDR1 is PRHDT and CDR2 is FYEKMQ (reference sequence). The CDR3 length is 15 residues. The CDR3 sequence: CASSRSGGAPLWEFF. The CDR3 region has the DNA TGTGCCAGCAGCCGCAGCGGGGGGGCCCCCTTGTGGGAGTTCTTC.

The chain has TRBV7-9 and TRBJ1-2; D may be TRBD1 (5 bases). This CDR3 has 16 amino acids. Germline V gives CDR1 SEHNR, CDR2 FQNEAQ (reference sequence). Trimming removed 0 bases at V and 4 bases at J, with 15 bases between. CDR3 sequence (DNA): TGTGCCAGCAGCTTAGCGCTTGCGGGGGGAGGCTATGGCTACACCTTC. It yields the protein CASSLALAGGGYGYTF.

This clone was seen only a few times. The rearrangement uses TRBV30 and TRBJ2-5, with TRBD1 identical over 11 bases. This CDR3 spans 16 amino acids. With 5 bases clipped from V and 2 bases from J, the junction kept 10 bases outside the gene matches. Germline assignment: CDR1 GTSNPN and CDR2 SVGIG (reference sequence). CDR3 residues: CAWLGQGAPGQETQYF. As DNA, the CDR3 is TGTGCCTGGTTAGGACAGGGGGCGCCGGGGCAAGAGACCCAGTACTTC.

J is TRBJ1-1 and V is TRBV5-1; 10 bases align to TRBD1. Germline assignment: CDR1 SGHRS and CDR2 YFSETQ. The CDR3 runs to 15 residues. The V and J ends lost 4 bases and 0 bases, in that order; junction bases with no gene match: 3. DNA of the CDR3: TGCGCCAGCAGCGAGGACAGGGGGATGAACACTGAAGCTTTCTTT. Amino acids: CASSEDRGMNTEAFF. The full variable domain, completed using reference TRBV5-1 and TRBJ1-1, is KAGVTQTPRYLIKTRGQQVTLSCSPISGHRSVSWYQQTPGQGLQFLFEYFSETQRNKGNFPGRFSGRQFSNSRSEMNVSTLELGDSALYLCASSEDRGMNTEAFFGQGTRLTVV.